The 19 T cell receptor beta chains listed next were all sequenced from one sample in a study of glioma-infiltrating T cells after dendritic cell vaccination. Data came from immunoSEQ multiplex PCR; TCRdb stores just in-frame clones and leaves some out. The data contain roughly 96,000 clones, 79% of them singletons. Material: blood, obtained before dendritic cell vaccination. These receptors were obtained from a human donor with glioblastoma.

The chain has TRBV28 and TRBJ1-6; weak D call: TRBD1 (6 bases). V was trimmed by 5 bases and J by 7 bases, leaving 18 bases between them. This CDR3 contains 16 residues. The V gene's germline CDR1 is MDHEN and CDR2 SYDVKM. CDR3 nucleotides: TGTGCCAGCAGTCCCCCCCGACAGGAGCCCAATTCACCCCTCCACTTT. It encodes CASSPPRQEPNSPLHF.

V usage is TRBV5-4 and J usage is TRBJ2-3; tentative D call: TRBD1 (6 bases). CDR1 SGHNT and CDR2 YYREEE come from the germline V gene (reference sequence). V dropped 0 bases and J dropped 4 bases, with 12 bases sitting between them. The CDR3 is 15 amino acids. The CDR3 DNA reads as TGTGCCAGCAGCTTGGCCAAGGGGGAAGCAGATACGCAGTATTTT. Protein sequence: CASSLAKGEADTQYF.

The chain carries TRBV28 and TRBJ1-5; D call uncertain. V dropped 8 bases and J dropped 0 bases, with 8 bases sitting between them. The CDR3 has 13 amino acids. CDR1 is MDHEN and CDR2 is SYDVKM in the germline V gene. CDR3 sequence (DNA): TGTGCCAGCGGCGGTTATAGCAATCAGCCCCAGCATTTT. Translating it yields CASGGYSNQPQHF.

This clone was seen once. The gene calls are TRBV12-5 and TRBJ1-1, with TRBD1 matching 7 bases. This CDR3 has 14 residues. The junction had 4 bases not matched to a gene; V was cut back by 5 bases and J by 1 base. CDR1 and CDR2 from the germline V gene are LGHNT and FRNRAP. Written as DNA, the CDR3 is TGTGCTAGTGGTAGGGGACAGCCGAACACTGAAGCTTTCTTT. Its protein is CASGRGQPNTEAFF.

This rearrangement joins TRBV5-1 to TRBJ1-1, with 8 bases identical to TRBD1. V gave up 3 bases and J gave up 6 bases; unmatched junction bases: 7. Germline CDR1 and CDR2: SGHRS and YFSETQ. The CDR3 is made up of 14 amino acids. DNA for the CDR3: TGCGCCAGCAGCTCGACAGGGGTCCAGGCTGAAGCTTTCTTT. Its translation: CASSSTGVQAEAFF.

The rearrangement uses TRBV5-6 and TRBJ2-7; 8 positions match TRBD1. The junction had 9 bases not matched to a gene; V was cut back by 3 bases and J by 1 base. CDR1 and CDR2 from the germline V gene are SGHDT and YYEEEE. This CDR3 is built from 16 residues. The CDR3 DNA is TGTGCCAGCAGCTCCGACGGGACAGGCCCATCCTACGAGCAGTACTTC. Encoded protein: CASSSDGTGPSYEQYF.

This chain uses TRBV6-6 with TRBJ2-3; D unclear. This CDR3 spans 13 amino acids. V lost 2 bases, J lost 3 bases, and 6 bases lay in between. The germline V gene has CDR1 MNHNY and CDR2 SVGAGI (reference sequence). In nucleotides, the CDR3 is TGTGCCAGCAGTTACGGCGGAACAGATACGCAGTATTTT. It is translated as CASSYGGTDTQYF.

The genes are TRBV14 and TRBJ1-6; 7 positions match TRBD1. Germline CDR1 and CDR2: SGHDN and FVKESK. The CDR3 runs to 15 residues. Trimming removed 3 bases from V and 4 bases from J; junction bases left unmatched: 3. The CDR3 nucleotides are TGTGCCAGCAGCCAGGACAGGTTATATAATTCACCCCTCCACTTT. Amino acids: CASSQDRLYNSPLHF.

This clone showed up just a few times. The chain couples TRBV30 to TRBJ1-3, with D perhaps TRBD1 (5 bases). CDR3 length: 16 amino acids. V was cut by 1 base and J by 0 bases, with 13 bases left in between. Germline values: CDR1 GTSNPN, CDR2 SVGIG (reference sequence). CDR3 residues: CAWSETGWGSGNTIYF. CDR3 coding DNA: TGTGCCTGGAGTGAAACAGGCTGGGGCTCTGGAAACACCATATATTTT. Variable domain in full (rest from reference TRBV30 and TRBJ1-3): SQTIHQWPATLVQPVGSPLSLECTVEGTSNPNLYWYRQAAGRGLQLLFYSVGIGQISSEVPQNLSASRPQDRQFILSSKKLLLSDSGFYLCAWSETGWGSGNTIYFGEGSWLTVV.

This clone is a singleton in its sample. This rearrangement joins TRBV4-1 to TRBJ2-7; TRBD2 matches at 14 bases. This CDR3 contains 17 residues. Unmatched junction bases numbered 6, after V lost 4 bases and J lost 1 base. CDR1 and CDR2 from the germline V gene are MGHRA and YSYEKL. DNA of the CDR3: TGCGCCAGCAGCCTAAGGACTAGCGGGAGGCCATCCTACGAGCAGTACTTC. Amino acid sequence: CASSLRTSGRPSYEQYF.

This clone was counted only a few times. In DNA form, the CDR3 reads TGTGCCAGCAGCTTAGACATATTCTATGGCTACACCTTC. Translating gives CASSLDIFYGYTF. The chain carries TRBV7-2 and TRBJ1-2; D is uncertain. V was trimmed by 1 base and J by 4 bases, leaving 7 bases between them. CDR1 is SGHTA and CDR2 is FQGNSA in the germline V gene. The CDR3 loop spans 13 amino acids.

This chain joins TRBV5-1 and TRBJ2-7; unclear D gene. Deletions cut 2 bases from V and 0 bases from J, with 9 bases between. Germline V gives CDR1 SGHRS, CDR2 YFSETQ. This CDR3 is 14 amino acids long. The CDR3 loop is CASSLERSSYEQYF. The CDR3, as DNA: TGCGCCAGCAGCTTAGAGAGGAGCTCCTACGAGCAGTACTTC.

V gene TRBV7-9 combines with J gene TRBJ2-7; 8 bases fit TRBD2. V trimming: 2 bases; J trimming: 1 base; junction bases outside the gene matches: 4. This CDR3 has 15 amino acids. From germline, CDR1 is SEHNR and CDR2 FQNEAQ (reference sequence). In nucleotides, the CDR3 is TGTGCCAGCAGCTTACGGGAGGGCCCTTCCTACGAGCAGTACTTC. This translates into CASSLREGPSYEQYF. Together with reference TRBV7-9 and TRBJ2-7, the CDR3 gives the full variable domain: DTGVSQNPRHKITKRGQNVTFRCDPISEHNRLYWYRQTLGQGPEFLTYFQNEAQLEKSRLLSDRFSAERPKGSFSTLEIQRTEQGDSAMYLCASSLREGPSYEQYFGPGTRLTVT.

This chain joins TRBV18 and TRBJ1-4; 9 bases map to TRBD1. Germline lookup yields CDR1 KGHSH and CDR2 LQKENI. CDR3 length: 16 residues. V trimming: 1 base; J trimming: 3 bases; junction bases outside the gene matches: 3. CDR3 nucleotide sequence: TGTGCCAGCTCACCACGGAGACAGGGGGCTAATGAAAAACTGTTTTTT. Translation gives CASSPRRQGANEKLFF.

The V and J genes are TRBV10-3 and TRBJ2-3; TRBD2 is a possible D gene (5 bases). Germline V gene data show CDR1 as ENHRY and CDR2 as SYGVKD. V lost 7 bases, J lost 4 bases, and 6 bases lay in between. This CDR3 has 11 residues. CDR3 amino acids: CAIKEADTQYF. The CDR3 bases are TGTGCCATCAAGGAGGCAGATACGCAGTATTTT.

This clone was observed once. V gene TRBV19 combines with J gene TRBJ1-1; D call uncertain. V was shortened by 5 bases and J by 0 bases, with 13 bases between the two germline ends. The germline V gene has CDR1 LNHDA and CDR2 SQIVND (reference sequence). CDR3 size: 15 residues. The CDR3 is CASSVTQVMNTEAFF. Here the CDR3 DNA reads TGTGCCAGTAGTGTCACCCAGGTAATGAACACTGAAGCTTTCTTT.

This CDR3 reads CASSRGDREAFF. The CDR3 bases are TGTGCCAGCAGTCGAGGTGACAGGGAAGCTTTCTTT. The chain uses TRBV6-6 and TRBJ1-1; D possibly corresponds to TRBD1 (6 bases). V lost 5 bases, J lost 8 bases, and 12 bases lay in between. CDR1 MNHNY and CDR2 SVGAGI come from the germline V gene (reference sequence). The CDR3 is 12 amino acids.

The V and J genes are TRBV5-1 and TRBJ1-1; no firm D call. Germline CDR1 and CDR2: SGHRS and YFSETQ. This CDR3 contains 14 residues. Trimming removed 4 bases at V and 1 base at J, with 11 bases between. CDR3: CASSQGSPNTEAFF. As DNA, the CDR3 is TGCGCCAGCAGCCAAGGGAGTCCGAACACTGAAGCTTTCTTT.

CDR3 amino acids: CASRPGEAAEGYGYTF. CDR3 nucleotides: TGTGCCAGTAGACCCGGGGAGGCCGCTGAGGGCTATGGCTACACCTTC. The chain has TRBV19 and TRBJ1-2; no reliable D call. The CDR3 is made up of 16 amino acids. Trimming took 6 bases from V and 4 from J, leaving 21 bases between them. CDR1 and CDR2 (germline): LNHDA, SQIVND (reference sequence).